Following are 29 T cell receptor beta chains from one sample sequenced in a study of blood T cell repertoires in COVID-19. Repertoires were generated with immunoSEQ multiplex PCR, while TCRdb's copy carries only in-frame clones and drops some. The data show some 100,000 clones, 81% seen once. The specimen sequenced was peripheral blood. Source of these receptors: a man aged 55 to 70 with acute or convalescent COVID-19.

The chain recombines TRBV5-6 with TRBJ1-1; D possibly corresponds to TRBD1 (5 bases). The V gene lost 4 bases and the J gene lost 11 bases, with 15 bases spanning the gap. Germline CDR1 is SGHDT and CDR2 is YYEEEE. The CDR3 extends over 12 amino acids. The CDR3 reads CASSRPGERAFF. The CDR3 coding sequence is TGTGCCAGCAGCCGGCCGGGGGAACGGGCTTTCTTT.

The genes are TRBV29-1 and TRBJ2-6; tentative D call: TRBD1 (6 bases). With 4 bases removed from V and 2 bases from J, the gap between germline ends came to 6 bases. Per germline, CDR1 SQVTM and CDR2 ANQGSEA. CDR3 size: 13 residues. The CDR3 here is CSVGTAGANVLTF. In DNA, the CDR3 is TGCAGCGTTGGGACAGCTGGGGCCAACGTCCTGACTTTC.

This rearrangement joins TRBV6-2 or TRBV6-3 to TRBJ2-3, with 8 nucleotides matching TRBD1. J gave up 6 bases and V 2 bases, and 4 bases lay outside the gene matches. Germline values: CDR1 MNHEY, CDR2 SVGEGT. The CDR3 loop spans 14 amino acids. CDR3 sequence reads: CASSYVQGVDTQYF. The CDR3 coding sequence is TGTGCCAGCAGTTACGTACAGGGGGTGGATACGCAGTATTTT.

The V gene is TRBV5-4, the J gene TRBJ2-2; unclear D gene. Germline values: CDR1 SGHNT, CDR2 YYREEE (reference sequence). V was trimmed by 4 bases and J by 2 bases, leaving 9 bases between them. CDR3 size: 14 residues. This chain's CDR3 is CASSPPVNTGELFF. The CDR3, as DNA: TGTGCCAGCAGCCCTCCCGTCAACACCGGGGAGCTGTTTTTT.

The rearrangement joins TRBV3-1 (or the pseudogene TRBV3-2) to TRBJ1-3; D remains unclear. Germline loops: CDR1 LGHDT, CDR2 YNNKEL (reference sequence). V lost 4 bases to trimming and J lost 0 bases, with 4 bases between them. The CDR3 has 13 amino acids. This CDR3 is CASSLISGNTIYF. CDR3 bases: TGTGCCAGCAGCCTAATCTCTGGAAACACCATATATTTT.

V is TRBV27 and J is TRBJ1-5; D not certain. Germline V gene sequence: CDR1 MNHEY, CDR2 SMNVEV (reference sequence). This CDR3 is built from 14 residues. The germline V and J ends were trimmed by 2 bases and 0 bases, with 5 bases remaining between them. CDR3 in amino acids: CASSLPGSNQPQHF. In DNA, the CDR3 is TGTGCCAGCAGTTTACCAGGTAGCAATCAGCCCCAGCATTTT.

This chain links TRBV3-1 (or the pseudogene TRBV3-2) with TRBJ1-1; no definite D call. Between the trimmed V and J ends, which lost 8 bases and 0 bases, there was a span of 10 bases. Germline CDR1 LGHDT, CDR2 YNNKEL (reference sequence). The CDR3 length is 13 residues. The CDR3 sequence: CASGRILNTEAFF. The DNA for the CDR3 is TGTGCCAGCGGCAGGATCTTGAACACTGAAGCTTTCTTT.

The genes are TRBV29-1 and TRBJ1-1; D is undetermined. V lost 5 bases and J 4 bases, leaving 17 bases between the germline ends. Germline lookup yields CDR1 SQVTM and CDR2 ANQGSEA. This CDR3 spans 14 amino acids. The CDR3 spells CSVLPGREGTEAFF. As DNA, the CDR3 is TGCAGCGTTCTACCGGGGAGAGAGGGCACTGAAGCTTTCTTT.

The J gene is TRBJ2-7, the V gene TRBV7-2; 13 nucleotides line up with TRBD2. CDR1 is SGHTA and CDR2 is FQGNSA in the germline V gene. Germline trimming cut 3 bases from V and 6 bases from J; bases unmatched to any gene: 5. CDR3 length: 15 residues. CDR3: CASSFPRTSGSEQYF. DNA of the CDR3: TGTGCCAGCAGCTTCCCTCGGACTAGCGGGAGCGAGCAGTACTTC.

The chain couples TRBV3-1 (or the pseudogene TRBV3-2) to TRBJ1-2; D perhaps matches TRBD1 (5 bases). The CDR3 runs 15 residues. Germline V gene lookup returns CDR1 LGHDT and CDR2 YNNKEL (reference sequence). V dropped 3 bases and J dropped 4 bases, with 15 bases sitting between them. CDR3 amino acids: CASSQDPPGLYGYTF. The CDR3, as DNA: TGTGCCAGCAGCCAGGACCCCCCGGGACTCTATGGCTACACCTTC.

J is TRBJ2-4 and V is TRBV19, with 11 bases matching TRBD2. Per the germline V gene, CDR1 is LNHDA and CDR2 is SQIVND (reference sequence). Trimming at V came to 1 base and at J to 1 base, leaving 9 bases not matched to a gene. This CDR3 has 19 residues. CDR3 protein: CASSIGSSGGNVAKNIQYF. CDR3 coding DNA: TGTGCCAGTAGTATAGGGTCTAGCGGGGGGAACGTCGCCAAAAACATTCAGTACTTC. The whole variable domain, filled in from reference TRBV19 and TRBJ2-4, reads DGGITQSPKYLFRKEGQNVTLSCEQNLNHDAMYWYRQDPGQGLRLIYYSQIVNDFQKGDIAEGYSVSREKKESFPLTVTSAQKNPTAFYLCASSIGSSGGNVAKNIQYFGAGTRLSVL.

The gene calls are TRBV24-1 and TRBJ2-3, with 12 nucleotides matching TRBD2. V shed 1 base and J 5 bases; nucleotides not matched to a gene: 3. The CDR3 loop spans 16 amino acids. CDR1 and CDR2 from the germline V gene are KGHDR and SFDVKD. The chain's CDR3 is CATSDLELAGGDTQYF. Here the CDR3 DNA reads TGTGCCACCAGTGATTTAGAACTAGCGGGGGGAGATACGCAGTATTTT.

This sequence joins TRBV7-9 and TRBJ2-7, with 10 nucleotides matching TRBD2. Per germline, CDR1 SEHNR and CDR2 FQNEAQ (reference sequence). With V trimmed by 5 bases and J by 5 bases, 6 bases remained unmatched. The length of the CDR3 is 14 residues. As DNA, the CDR3 is TGTGCCAGCAGCAAGTCGGGACTAGCGAACGAGCAGTACTTC. Translation: CASSKSGLANEQYF.

The chain is built from TRBV6-5 and TRBJ1-2; a weak D match, TRBD1 (6 bases). V was shortened by 6 bases and J by 6 bases, with 20 bases between the two germline ends. Germline V lookup: CDR1 MNHEY, CDR2 SVGAGI. The CDR3 runs to 15 residues. CDR3 sequence (DNA): TGTGCCAGCAGAACCTCCCAGGGGATAGTTAATGGCTACACCTTC. Translation gives CASRTSQGIVNGYTF.

This clone was recorded only once. The chain uses TRBV7-6 and TRBJ1-1, with 8 bases identical to TRBD1. The CDR3 is made up of 13 amino acids. The V segment lost 5 bases and the J segment 9 bases; nucleotides outside the gene matches: 8. Per the germline V gene, CDR1 is SGHVS and CDR2 is FNYEAQ. The CDR3 loop reads CASSPTTGGKAFF. For the CDR3, the DNA is TGTGCCAGCAGCCCGACCACAGGGGGGAAAGCTTTCTTT.

The chain has TRBV24-1 and TRBJ1-2; possible D gene TRBD1, 6 bases. Germline V CDR1 and CDR2: KGHDR, SFDVKD. The length of the CDR3 is 14 residues. V dropped 3 bases and J dropped 5 bases, with 12 bases sitting between them. CDR3 DNA: TGTGCCACCAGTGATCCAACAGGGAAATATGGCTACACCTTC. This encodes CATSDPTGKYGYTF.

The rearrangement joins TRBV5-8 to TRBJ2-5; the D is unclear. With 2 bases removed from V and 5 bases from J, the gap between germline ends came to 7 bases. CDR1 SGHTS and CDR2 YDEGEE come from the germline V gene. The CDR3 runs 12 residues. The CDR3 DNA is TGTGCCAGCAGCTTTGAGTGGGAGACCCAGTACTTC. It is translated as CASSFEWETQYF.

This chain connects TRBV27 to TRBJ1-2, with 7 bases identical to TRBD1. The CDR3 is 13 amino acids. Germline V gives CDR1 MNHEY, CDR2 SMNVEV (reference sequence). V lost 6 bases to trimming and J lost 5 bases; unmatched junction nucleotides: 6. The CDR3, as DNA: TGTGCCAGCAGGGCGACAGGGCTTTATGGCTACACCTTC. Protein: CASRATGLYGYTF.

The rearrangement links TRBV24-1 to TRBJ2-2; 8 bases agree with TRBD2. J lost 6 bases, V lost 5 bases, and 10 bases had no gene match. This CDR3 is 16 amino acids long. Germline V gene data show CDR1 as KGHDR and CDR2 as SFDVKD. DNA of the CDR3: TGTGCCACCAGTGGTGGGAGCGGGAGTTATTCCGGGGAGCTGTTTTTT. It yields the protein CATSGGSGSYSGELFF.

The rearrangement links TRBV25-1 to TRBJ2-5; TRBD1 agrees at 8 bases. V shed 3 bases and J 6 bases; nucleotides not matched to a gene: 9. Germline values: CDR1 MGHDK, CDR2 SYGVNS. The CDR3 runs 15 residues. The CDR3 reads CASSDILDRGKTQYF. The CDR3 region has the DNA TGTGCCAGCAGTGACATACTCGACAGGGGCAAGACCCAGTACTTC.

The V gene is TRBV29-1, the J gene TRBJ2-3; perhaps TRBD1 as D (6 bases). Trimming cost V 0 bases and J 0 bases, with 10 bases left between them. CDR1 is SQVTM, CDR2 ANQGSEA, per germline. The CDR3 contains 15 residues. This chain's CDR3 is CSVEERTVSTDTQYF. The CDR3, as DNA: TGCAGCGTTGAAGAACGGACAGTCAGCACAGATACGCAGTATTTT.

This clone was recorded at least ten times. V gene TRBV5-6 combines with J gene TRBJ1-2; D may be TRBD1 (6 bases). V was shortened by 4 bases and J by 7 bases, with 23 bases between the two germline ends. Germline CDR1 and CDR2: SGHDT and YYEEEE. The CDR3 has 16 residues. The CDR3 region is CASSPTMGAGFIGYTF. The CDR3 DNA is TGTGCCAGCAGCCCAACCATGGGGGCCGGCTTTATTGGCTACACCTTC.

V usage is TRBV29-1 and J usage is TRBJ1-2, with TRBD1 identical over 8 bases. The germline V gene encodes CDR1 SQVTM and CDR2 ANQGSEA. Trimming removed 2 bases from V and 8 bases from J; junction bases left unmatched: 13. This CDR3 region has 15 residues. The chain's CDR3 is CSVELTQEQGEGYTF. DNA for the CDR3: TGCAGCGTTGAACTTACCCAGGAACAGGGGGAGGGCTACACCTTC.

The rearrangement links TRBV30 to TRBJ2-5, with 8 nucleotides matching TRBD2. V lost 2 bases, J lost 7 bases, and 9 bases stayed unmatched. This CDR3 region has 14 residues. CDR1 is GTSNPN and CDR2 is SVGIG in the germline V gene (reference sequence). The CDR3 is CAWSLRGAGGTQYF. CDR3 nucleotide sequence: TGTGCCTGGAGTCTGCGGGGGGCCGGTGGGACCCAGTACTTC.

The chain combines TRBV5-1 with TRBJ2-7; D unresolved. The CDR3 is made up of 14 amino acids. Germline-derived CDR1 and CDR2 are SGHRS and YFSETQ. Trimming removed 4 bases from V and 2 bases from J, with 13 bases in between. This chain's CDR3 is CASSPSTYTYEQYF. DNA of the CDR3: TGCGCCAGCAGCCCTTCGACTTATACCTACGAGCAGTACTTC.

The chain is built from TRBV13 and TRBJ2-7, with 8 bases aligning to TRBD1. Germline CDR1 and CDR2: PRHDT and FYEKMQ (reference sequence). There are 15 residues in the CDR3. V trimming: 5 bases; J trimming: 3 bases; junction bases outside the gene matches: 9. CDR3 sequence: CASSPGRTGNYEQYF. The DNA of the CDR3 is TGTGCCAGCAGCCCCGGACGGACAGGGAACTACGAGCAGTACTTC.

This rearrangement joins TRBV29-1 to TRBJ2-1, with 10 bases that match TRBD1. With 4 bases clipped from V and 12 bases from J, the junction kept 12 bases outside the gene matches. The germline gives CDR1 SQVTM, CDR2 ANQGSEA. CDR3 length equals 14 residues. The CDR3 coding sequence is TGCAGCGTTGTTCTGGAGACAGGGGGCCGGGGGCAGTTCTTC. Protein: CSVVLETGGRGQFF.

This rearrangement joins TRBV19 to TRBJ2-1; TRBD2 agrees at 12 bases. Trimming at V came to 0 bases and at J to 0 bases, leaving 3 bases not matched to a gene. The CDR3 is made up of 18 amino acids. Per the germline V gene, CDR1 is LNHDA and CDR2 is SQIVND (reference sequence). The CDR3 nucleotides read TGTGCCAGTAGTATAGACCAGACTAGCGGGAGCTCCTACAATGAGCAGTTCTTC. Its translation is CASSIDQTSGSSYNEQFF.

This rearrangement joins TRBV11-1 to TRBJ2-5; D may be TRBD1 (7 bases). The CDR3 consists of 15 residues. Trimming removed 1 base from V and 5 bases from J, with 14 bases in between. Germline CDR1 reads SGHAT; CDR2 reads FQDESV (reference sequence). The CDR3 DNA is TGTGCCAGCAGCTTAGGAAACAGGGGACTGGAGACCCAGTACTTC. Translation: CASSLGNRGLETQYF.